Each of the 28 T cell receptor beta chains below was sequenced from the same sample in a study of blood T cell repertoires in COVID-19. This table comes from immunoSEQ multiplex PCR, and its TCRdb copy is limited to in-frame clones, with some not included. The sample lists about 84,000 clones, approximately 81% seen once, with around a sixth in the top ten. Input material: peripheral blood. These receptors all come from an elderly woman with acute or convalescent COVID-19.

This clone came up a few times. This rearrangement joins TRBV27 to TRBJ1-6; the match to TRBD1 covers 8 bases. The CDR3 totals 14 residues. The trim removed 6 bases at V and 9 bases at J, leaving 7 bases unmatched. Germline CDR1 MNHEY, CDR2 SMNVEV (reference sequence). CDR3 sequence reads: CASRMDRVTSPLHF. In DNA, the CDR3 is TGTGCCAGCAGAATGGACAGGGTAACTTCACCCCTCCACTTT.

The chain recombines TRBV9 with TRBJ2-7; TRBD2 is a possible D gene (5 bases). V was trimmed by 4 bases and J by 1 base, leaving 9 bases between them. The CDR3 is 13 amino acids. The germline V gene encodes CDR1 SGDLS and CDR2 YYNGEE. The CDR3: CASSFGLSYEQYF. The CDR3 DNA follows: TGTGCCAGCAGCTTCGGACTGTCCTACGAGCAGTACTTC.

The chain couples TRBV7-3 to TRBJ2-1, with 12 bases lining up with TRBD2. The CDR3 runs to 14 residues. Per the germline V gene, CDR1 is SGHTA and CDR2 is FQGTGA. J lost 5 bases, V lost 6 bases, and 2 bases had no gene match. The CDR3 loop reads CASRPSGGDNEQFF. In DNA form, the CDR3 reads TGTGCCAGCAGGCCTAGCGGGGGGGACAATGAGCAGTTCTTC.

The chain uses TRBV28 and TRBJ2-7; possibly TRBD2 for D (5 bases). Germline loops: CDR1 MDHEN, CDR2 SYDVKM. Trimming took off 7 bases at V and 4 bases at J, with 14 bases between the two ends. This CDR3 has 13 residues. CDR3 DNA: TGTGCCAGCACCAGGAGGTTTAAGTACGAGCAGTACTTC. It is translated as CASTRRFKYEQYF.

The chain links TRBV7-2 to TRBJ2-7; TRBD2 aligns across 8 bases. With V trimmed by 1 base and J by 0 bases, 5 bases remained unmatched. The CDR3 is 16 residues long. The V gene's germline CDR1 is SGHTA and CDR2 FQGNSA. The CDR3 loop reads CASSLVAGSPSYEQYF. CDR3 nucleotide sequence: TGTGCCAGCAGCTTAGTAGCGGGGTCTCCCTCCTACGAGCAGTACTTC.

Only one count was recorded for this clone. This sequence joins TRBV7-9 and TRBJ2-5, with D possibly TRBD2 on 6 matching bases. This CDR3 contains 15 residues. V lost 5 bases and J lost 0, with 13 bases in between. Germline lookup yields CDR1 SEHNR and CDR2 FQNEAQ (reference sequence). CDR3 DNA: TGTGCCAGCAGCCCCCTAAGGGAGGACCAAGAGACCCAGTACTTC. It specifies CASSPLREDQETQYF.

The V and J genes are TRBV6-5 and TRBJ2-7; the D gene is possibly TRBD1 (6 bases). Germline-derived CDR1 and CDR2 are MNHEY and SVGAGI. The CDR3 is 14 residues long. The V gene lost 6 bases and the J gene lost 4 bases, with 16 bases spanning the gap. The CDR3: CASRIGGPPYEQYF. In nucleotides, the CDR3 is TGTGCCAGCAGGATTGGGGGCCCTCCTTACGAGCAGTACTTC.

The chain uses TRBV2 and TRBJ1-5; TRBD1 agrees at 9 bases. In germline, CDR1 is SNHLY, CDR2 FYNNEI. Losses at the gene ends were 7 bases for V and 1 base for J; bases not matched to a gene: 5. This CDR3 contains 15 residues. Written as DNA, the CDR3 is TGTGCCAGCACATTACAGGGGGCAAGCAATCAGCCCCAGCATTTT. Encoded protein: CASTLQGASNQPQHF.

The V and J genes are TRBV29-1 and TRBJ1-5; 8 nucleotides align to TRBD1. CDR1 is SQVTM and CDR2 is ANQGSEA in the germline V gene. The V and J ends lost 6 bases and 0 bases, in that order; junction bases with no gene match: 4. The CDR3 length is 14 residues. As DNA, the CDR3 is TGCAGCGTGACGACAGGGGTTAGCAATCAGCCCCAGCATTTT. It yields the protein CSVTTGVSNQPQHF.

The rearrangement links TRBV5-4 to TRBJ2-7, with 8 nucleotides matching TRBD1. The CDR3 covers 14 residues. The junction had 5 bases not matched to a gene; V was cut back by 4 bases and J by 2 bases. CDR1 and CDR2 (germline): SGHNT, YYREEE (reference sequence). This CDR3 reads CASSHRDRTYEQYF. The DNA for the CDR3 is TGTGCCAGCAGCCACCGGGACAGGACCTACGAGCAGTACTTC. Using reference TRBV5-4 and TRBJ2-7 for the parts outside the CDR3, the full variable domain is ETGVTQSPTHLIKTRGQQVTLRCSSQSGHNTVSWYQQALGQGPQFIFQYYREEENGRGNFPPRFSGLQFPNYSSELNVNALELDDSALYLCASSHRDRTYEQYFGPGTRLTVT.

The chain has TRBV27 and TRBJ1-1; 10 bases fit TRBD1. The CDR3 covers 15 residues. The germline CDR1 and CDR2 sequences are MNHEY and SMNVEV (reference sequence). The V and J ends lost 5 bases and 11 bases, in that order; junction bases with no gene match: 14. CDR3 DNA: TGTGCCAGCAGTCCCATATTCGGGACAGGGGTGAGGGCTTTCTTT. It encodes CASSPIFGTGVRAFF.

The chain recombines TRBV18 with TRBJ2-5; 11 nucleotides match TRBD2. Germline V CDR1 and CDR2: KGHSH, LQKENI. The CDR3 spans 16 residues. Trimming cost V 3 bases and J 0 bases; bases outside gene matches: 3. The CDR3 loop is CASSPLAGGYQETQYF. The CDR3 region has the DNA TGTGCCAGCTCACCCCTAGCGGGGGGCTACCAAGAGACCCAGTACTTC.

The rearrangement joins TRBV7-3 to TRBJ2-3, with D perhaps TRBD2 (6 bases). The germline V gene has CDR1 SGHTA and CDR2 FQGTGA. V was clipped by 5 bases and J by 4 bases, with 19 bases between them. CDR3 size: 16 residues. CDR3 sequence reads: CASSPPGASVADTQYF. CDR3 coding DNA: TGTGCCAGCAGCCCCCCCGGCGCTAGCGTCGCAGATACGCAGTATTTT.

The chain couples TRBV19 to TRBJ1-4; perhaps TRBD1 as D (5 bases). Per germline, CDR1 LNHDA and CDR2 SQIVND (reference sequence). The CDR3 contains 13 residues. The CDR3 DNA sequence: TGTGCGGTGAACGGGGGGGTCGCTGAAAAACTGTTTTTT. Amino acids: CAVNGGVAEKLFF. The full variable domain, completed using reference TRBV19 and TRBJ1-4, is DGGITQSPKYLFRKEGQNVTLSCEQNLNHDAMYWYRQDPGQGLRLIYYSQIVNDFQKGDIAEGYSVSREKKESFPLTVTSAQKNPTAFYLCAVNGGVAEKLFFGSGTQLSVL.

V usage is TRBV27 and J usage is TRBJ1-6, with a tentative D call TRBD1 (5 bases). Germline V gene sequence: CDR1 MNHEY, CDR2 SMNVEV (reference sequence). CDR3 size: 17 residues. The germline V and J ends were trimmed by 2 bases and 4 bases, with 15 bases remaining between them. CDR3 coding DNA: TGTGCCAGCAGTTTAATCGGGGGTTTGGGGTATAATTCACCCCTCCACTTT. It yields the protein CASSLIGGLGYNSPLHF.

A remark on this clone: At one boundary the junction diverges from the germline segment, which might be a read error. The chain has TRBV6-1 and TRBJ2-4; D gene uncertain. Germline assignment: CDR1 MNHNS and CDR2 SASEGT. CDR3 length: 12 residues. CDR3 nucleotide sequence: TGTGCCAGCAGTGAAGCGCAAGACGTGAGGATCTTC. This codes for CASSEAQDVRIF.

The genes are TRBV6-5 and TRBJ2-7; a weak D match, TRBD1 (6 bases). Germline CDR1 MNHEY, CDR2 SVGAGI. The CDR3 is 15 residues long. V was trimmed by 6 bases and J by 2 bases, leaving 17 bases between them. The CDR3 sequence: CASSPETGLTYEQYF. Here the CDR3 DNA reads TGTGCCAGCAGCCCCGAGACAGGTCTTACCTACGAGCAGTACTTC.

This sequence joins TRBV5-6 and TRBJ1-1; D gene unclear. CDR3 size: 14 residues. Germline CDR1 SGHDT, CDR2 YYEEEE. V lost 6 bases and J 8 bases, leaving 20 bases between the germline ends. CDR3 amino acids: CASTWRAERREAFF. The CDR3 region has the DNA TGTGCCAGCACCTGGCGGGCGGAACGGCGAGAAGCTTTCTTT. The complete variable domain, with remaining parts taken from reference TRBV5-6 and TRBJ1-1, reads DAGVTQSPTHLIKTRGQQVTLRCSPKSGHDTVSWYQQALGQGPQFIFQYYEEEERQRGNFPDRFSGHQFPNYSSELNVNALLLGDSALYLCASTWRAERREAFFGQGTRLTVV.

This clone was counted only a few times. The chain has TRBV9 and TRBJ1-3, with D unresolved. The germline V gene has CDR1 SGDLS and CDR2 YYNGEE. The CDR3 consists of 15 residues. Deletions cut 1 base from V and 0 bases from J, with 8 bases between. The CDR3 region is CASSVQAYSGNTIYF. The CDR3 DNA follows: TGTGCCAGCAGCGTACAGGCGTACTCTGGAAACACCATATATTTT.

The chain couples TRBV19 to TRBJ2-7, with 9 bases aligning to TRBD1. V lost 5 bases to trimming and J lost 5 bases; unmatched junction nucleotides: 4. CDR3 length equals 13 residues. Per the germline V gene, CDR1 is LNHDA and CDR2 is SQIVND (reference sequence). The CDR3 spells CASSGTGSDEQYF. The CDR3 coding sequence is TGTGCCAGTAGTGGGACAGGGAGCGACGAGCAGTACTTC.

V is TRBV7-2 and J is TRBJ2-2; 7 positions agree with TRBD1. The V segment lost 2 bases and the J segment 6 bases; nucleotides outside the gene matches: 6. The CDR3 contains 15 residues. The germline gives CDR1 SGHTA, CDR2 FQGNSA. The CDR3 protein is CASSLPTGRSGELFF. The CDR3 DNA reads TGTGCCAGCAGCTTACCGACAGGGAGATCCGGGGAGCTGTTTTTT.

CDR3 sequence reads: CASSDAGGKDTEAFF. CDR3 coding DNA: TGCGCCAGCAGTGATGCAGGGGGAAAGGACACTGAAGCTTTCTTT. This sequence joins TRBV10-2 and TRBJ1-1; TRBD1 agrees at 7 bases. CDR1 is WSHSY, CDR2 SAAADI, per germline. Losses at the gene ends were 3 bases for V and 3 bases for J; bases not matched to a gene: 7. This CDR3 is 15 amino acids long.

The chain recombines TRBV7-8 with TRBJ1-2; D might be TRBD1 (6 bases). This CDR3 spans 18 amino acids. Germline V gene lookup returns CDR1 SGHVS and CDR2 FQNEAQ. Trimming shortened V by 2 bases and J by 4 bases, and 23 bases separated the two germline ends. The CDR3 bases are TGTGCCAGCAGCTTAACTCGGAGCGGGGGGCTAGTTCGCTATGGCTACACCTTC. Translating gives CASSLTRSGGLVRYGYTF.

This clone is a singleton in its sample. V is TRBV27 and J is TRBJ2-3, with a weak D call TRBD1 (6 bases). The V gene lost 10 bases and the J gene lost 11 bases, with 13 bases spanning the gap. Germline V gene lookup returns CDR1 MNHEY and CDR2 SMNVEV (reference sequence). The CDR3 consists of 10 residues. Here the CDR3 reads CANTGPRQYF. In DNA form, the CDR3 reads TGTGCCAACACAGGGCCCAGGCAGTATTTT.

V gene TRBV6-2 or TRBV6-3 combines with J gene TRBJ2-1; 8 bases are shared with TRBD2. The V gene's germline CDR1 is MNHEY and CDR2 SVGEGT. V lost 0 bases, J lost 6 bases, and 10 bases stayed unmatched. This CDR3 spans 17 amino acids. The CDR3 DNA is TGTGCCAGCAGTTACTCGAAAAGCGGGGGCCCTATCAATGAGCAGTTCTTC. This sequence encodes CASSYSKSGGPINEQFF.

The chain recombines TRBV9 with TRBJ1-2, with D perhaps TRBD1 (5 bases). Germline values: CDR1 SGDLS, CDR2 YYNGEE. V was trimmed by 3 bases and J by 8 bases, leaving 17 bases between them. This CDR3 comprises 14 residues. The CDR3 DNA is TGTGCCAGCAGCGAGGGACTCATTTCTCCGGGCTACACCTTC. Translation gives CASSEGLISPGYTF.

This clone was counted only a few times. This chain uses TRBV10-1 with TRBJ2-7; tentatively, D is TRBD2 (6 bases). CDR3 length: 14 residues. V gave up 0 bases and J gave up 3 bases, with 9 bases separating them. Germline V CDR1 and CDR2: WNHNN, SYGVQD (reference sequence). Written as DNA, the CDR3 is TGCGCCAGCAGTGAGTCGACCGGGGGCTACGAGCAGTACTTC. It translates to CASSESTGGYEQYF.

The chain employs TRBV6-2 or TRBV6-3 and TRBJ2-3, with 10 bases matching TRBD2. CDR3 length: 15 residues. Germline V lookup: CDR1 MNHEY, CDR2 SVGEGT. J was trimmed by 3 bases and V by 6 bases; bases with no gene match: 6. The CDR3 reads CASSNPGLATDTQYF. CDR3 sequence (DNA): TGTGCCAGCAGCAATCCGGGACTAGCGACAGATACGCAGTATTTT.